These 7 T cell receptor beta chains came from one sample sequenced in a study of blood T cell repertoires in COVID-19. Profiling relied on immunoSEQ multiplex PCR, and the TCRdb table lists in-frame clones only, not all of them. This sample carries 150,000 to 200,000 clones, approximately 78% of them seen once, and the ten largest clones take 9.5% to 13%. Specimen: peripheral blood. These receptors came from a human donor in a cohort sampled during active COVID-19.

The chain uses TRBV9 and TRBJ2-1; D ambiguous. Trimming took off 3 bases at V and 13 bases at J, with 8 bases between the two ends. In germline, CDR1 is SGDLS, CDR2 YYNGEE. The length of the CDR3 is 10 residues. Here the CDR3 reads CASSGRVQFF. In DNA, the CDR3 is TGTGCCAGCAGCGGCCGCGTCCAGTTCTTC.

This chain uses TRBV3-1 (or the pseudogene TRBV3-2) with TRBJ2-7; the match to TRBD1 covers 7 bases. V dropped 0 bases and J dropped 3; count of bases not matched to a gene: 8. The germline CDR1 and CDR2 sequences are LGHDT and YNNKEL (reference sequence). The CDR3 is made up of 16 amino acids. The CDR3 protein is CASSQESQGPFYEQYF. The CDR3 DNA sequence: TGTGCCAGCAGCCAAGAATCACAGGGGCCCTTCTACGAGCAGTACTTC.

This clone has just one count. The genes are TRBV11-3 and TRBJ2-2; tentative D call: TRBD1 (5 bases). Trimming took 1 base from V and 5 from J, leaving 11 bases between them. The CDR3 is 15 amino acids. CDR1 is SGHNT and CDR2 is YENEEA in the germline V gene. The DNA of the CDR3 is TGTGCCAGCAGCTTAGCTCAGGGATCTACCGGGGAGCTGTTTTTT. This encodes CASSLAQGSTGELFF.

V usage is TRBV6-6 and J usage is TRBJ1-3; weak D call: TRBD1 (6 bases). The germline V gene encodes CDR1 MNHNY and CDR2 SVGAGI (reference sequence). Deletions cut 6 bases from V and 5 bases from J, with 17 bases between. The length of the CDR3 is 15 residues. CDR3 sequence reads: CASRTGPPLRNTIYF. The CDR3 DNA sequence: TGTGCCAGCAGAACAGGGCCCCCTTTAAGAAACACCATATATTTT.

The chain carries TRBV7-9 and TRBJ2-5, with 10 bases lining up with TRBD1. V lost 4 bases to trimming and J lost 5 bases; unmatched junction nucleotides: 10. Germline V gene lookup returns CDR1 SEHNR and CDR2 FQNEAQ (reference sequence). This CDR3 contains 16 residues. The CDR3 nucleotides read TGTGCCAGCAGCTACGCCGGGACAGGGGCCTTGGAGACCCAGTACTTC. This encodes CASSYAGTGALETQYF.

This clone was found a few times. This chain links TRBV25-1 with TRBJ1-6; 8 bases fit TRBD1. CDR3 length equals 16 residues. V trimming: 0 bases; J trimming: 7 bases; junction bases outside the gene matches: 5. Germline CDR1 reads MGHDK; CDR2 reads SYGVNS. CDR3 protein: CASSEYQGQANSPLHF. The CDR3 bases are TGTGCCAGCAGTGAATATCAGGGACAGGCAAATTCACCCCTCCACTTT. Based on the CDR3 plus reference TRBV25-1 and TRBJ1-6, the full variable domain is EADIYQTPRYLVIGTGKKITLECSQTMGHDKMYWYQQDPGMELHLIHYSYGVNSTEKGDLSSESTVSRIRTEHFPLTLESARPSHTSQYLCASSEYQGQANSPLHFGNGTRLTVT.

The V and J genes are TRBV7-8 and TRBJ1-5; D gene uncertain. The CDR3 extends over 16 amino acids. CDR1 SGHVS and CDR2 FQNEAQ come from the germline V gene. V was pared by 2 bases and J by 2 bases, with 13 bases between. The CDR3 coding sequence is TGTGCCAGCAGCTTATCGAGCAACGGGGGCAATCAGCCCCAGCATTTT. Encoded protein: CASSLSSNGGNQPQHF.